Below are 15 T cell receptor beta chains sequenced from a single sample in a study of PD-L1 blockade in urothelial cancer. Clones were sequenced by immunoSEQ multiplex PCR, and TCRdb holds only the in-frame ones, with some missing. The table includes tens of thousands of clones, 65% to 90% detected once. The material was PBMCs, obtained around atezolizumab (anti-PD-L1) treatment. The receptors were sampled from a man between 60 and 70 years old with urothelial cancer.

This clone has more than one count but fewer than ten. This chain links TRBV10-3 with TRBJ2-2; 13 bases match TRBD2. The CDR3 consists of 18 residues. Looked up from germline, CDR1 is ENHRY and CDR2 is SYGVKD. V was clipped by 0 bases and J by 7 bases; unmatched bases: 8. CDR3 sequence reads: CAISESKGLAGSIGELFF. The CDR3 nucleotides read TGTGCCATCAGTGAGTCGAAGGGACTAGCGGGATCTATCGGGGAGCTGTTTTTT.

The chain employs TRBV12-5 and TRBJ2-1; 10 positions match TRBD2. The CDR3 is 18 amino acids. CDR1 is LGHNT, CDR2 FRNRAP, per germline. V shed 4 bases and J 3 bases; nucleotides not matched to a gene: 12. CDR3 region: CASGSPSTSGDFYNEQFF. The CDR3 DNA is TGTGCTAGTGGTTCCCCTTCCACTAGCGGGGATTTCTACAATGAGCAGTTCTTC.

This clone was recorded only once. The chain uses TRBV5-4 and TRBJ2-5; TRBD2 is a possible D gene (6 bases). The CDR3 loop spans 14 amino acids. Germline CDR1 and CDR2: SGHNT and YYREEE (reference sequence). Trimming removed 0 bases from V and 6 bases from J, with 12 bases in between. In nucleotides, the CDR3 is TGTGCCAGCAGCTTGGGCGGGGCGGGGCAGACCCAGTACTTC. The encoded protein is CASSLGGAGQTQYF.

The genes are TRBV9 and TRBJ2-1; tentatively, D is TRBD2 (6 bases). V was clipped by 2 bases and J by 7 bases, with 10 bases between them. Germline loops: CDR1 SGDLS, CDR2 YYNGEE. The length of the CDR3 is 13 residues. CDR3 sequence: CASSVTGRNEQFF. The CDR3 DNA reads TGTGCCAGCAGCGTTACGGGGAGGAATGAGCAGTTCTTC.

This sequence joins TRBV29-1 and TRBJ1-1; tentatively, D is TRBD1 (5 bases). Germline V gene data show CDR1 as SQVTM and CDR2 as ANQGSEA. V lost 8 bases and J 5 bases, leaving 18 bases between the germline ends. The CDR3 is 13 residues long. In nucleotides, the CDR3 is TGCAGCTCAAGCCAGGGCCAGGAGACTGAAGCTTTCTTT. Its translation is CSSSQGQETEAFF.

CDR3 sequence reads: CASSTTSGAGTDTQYF. The CDR3 DNA is TGTGCCAGCAGCACGACTAGCGGGGCAGGCACAGATACGCAGTATTTT. J is TRBJ2-3 and V is TRBV9, with 11 bases that match TRBD2. Germline-derived CDR1 and CDR2 are SGDLS and YYNGEE. CDR3 length equals 16 residues. V was clipped by 4 bases and J by 1 base; unmatched bases: 5. The variable domain in full, with the rest retrieved from reference TRBV9 and TRBJ2-3, is DSGVTQTPKHLITATGQRVTLRCSPRSGDLSVYWYQQSLDQGLQFLIQYYNGEERAKGNILERFSAQQFPDLHSELNLSSLELGDSALYFCASSTTSGAGTDTQYFGPGTRLTVL.

This CDR3 is CASSSNGLAQHF. The CDR3, as DNA: TGTGCCAGCAGCTCGAACGGTTTGGCCCAGCATTTT. This rearrangement joins TRBV7-2 to TRBJ1-5; D remains unclear. This CDR3 contains 12 residues. The V end lost 4 bases, the J end lost 11 bases, and 12 bases lay between the germline ends. From germline, CDR1 is SGHTA and CDR2 FQGNSA.

A few counts support this clone. The rearrangement joins TRBV30 to TRBJ1-3, with D tentatively TRBD1 (6 bases). The CDR3 is made up of 13 amino acids. The germline V gene has CDR1 GTSNPN and CDR2 SVGIG (reference sequence). Trimming shortened V by 4 bases and J by 1 base, and 8 bases separated the two germline ends. For the CDR3, the DNA is TGTGCCTGGATGGGGACATCTGGAAACACCATATATTTT. Translation gives CAWMGTSGNTIYF.

The chain joins TRBV2 to TRBJ2-1, with D hard to call. The CDR3 is 12 residues long. V lost 6 bases to trimming and J lost 9 bases, with 12 bases between them. Germline assignment: CDR1 SNHLY and CDR2 FYNNEI. CDR3 loop: CASSAITFEQFF. In DNA, the CDR3 is TGTGCCAGCAGCGCGATAACTTTTGAGCAGTTCTTC.

The V gene is TRBV7-2, the J gene TRBJ1-4, with 12 bases fitting TRBD1. The CDR3 covers 16 residues. With V trimmed by 5 bases and J by 10 bases, 11 bases remained unmatched. Germline V gene sequence: CDR1 SGHTA, CDR2 FQGNSA. CDR3 loop: CASSRGGTGGGGKLFF. In DNA form, the CDR3 reads TGTGCCAGCAGCAGGGGGGGGACAGGGGGCGGCGGAAAACTGTTTTTT.

The count of this clone is one. The V call is TRBV10-3, the J call TRBJ2-3; TRBD1 might be the D (6 bases). Germline V lookup: CDR1 ENHRY, CDR2 SYGVKD. The V and J ends lost 0 bases and 1 base respectively, with 11 bases between them. The CDR3 extends over 16 amino acids. CDR3 sequence (DNA): TGTGCCATCAGTGAGTCTACCCGGACAGGCACAGATACGCAGTATTTT. Translating it yields CAISESTRTGTDTQYF.

The chain employs TRBV7-9 and TRBJ2-2; 10 bases agree with TRBD1. Germline V lookup: CDR1 SEHNR, CDR2 FQNEAQ (reference sequence). The length of the CDR3 is 15 residues. J gave up 7 bases and V 5 bases, and 7 bases lay outside the gene matches. The CDR3 loop is CASSPTGGSSGELFF. Here the CDR3 DNA reads TGTGCCAGCAGCCCGACAGGGGGCTCCAGCGGGGAGCTGTTTTTT.

The sample holds one count of this clone. The rearrangement links TRBV18 to TRBJ1-1; 11 bases agree with TRBD1. From germline, CDR1 is KGHSH and CDR2 LQKENI. The ends lost 2 bases at V and 5 bases at J; junction bases unmatched: 4. The CDR3 loop spans 15 amino acids. This CDR3 is CASSPSGTGGTEAFF. The CDR3 bases are TGTGCCAGCTCACCATCCGGGACAGGGGGTACTGAAGCTTTCTTT.

The rearrangement links TRBV4-2 to TRBJ2-7; D remains unclear. Trimming shortened V by 5 bases and J by 0 bases, and 17 bases separated the two germline ends. The germline V gene has CDR1 LGHNA and CDR2 YNFKEQ. The CDR3 consists of 16 residues. The CDR3 bases are TGTGCCAGCAGCAAAACCCCAGGTTACTTCTCCTACGAGCAGTACTTC. Translated, it gives CASSKTPGYFSYEQYF.

J is TRBJ1-2 and V is TRBV7-2; D remains unclear. Trimming took 5 bases from V and 4 from J, leaving 14 bases between them. Germline V gene data show CDR1 as SGHTA and CDR2 as FQGNSA. The CDR3 totals 14 residues. The CDR3 loop is CASSKPWAGYGYTF. The CDR3 nucleotides are TGTGCCAGCAGCAAGCCCTGGGCCGGCTATGGCTACACCTTC.